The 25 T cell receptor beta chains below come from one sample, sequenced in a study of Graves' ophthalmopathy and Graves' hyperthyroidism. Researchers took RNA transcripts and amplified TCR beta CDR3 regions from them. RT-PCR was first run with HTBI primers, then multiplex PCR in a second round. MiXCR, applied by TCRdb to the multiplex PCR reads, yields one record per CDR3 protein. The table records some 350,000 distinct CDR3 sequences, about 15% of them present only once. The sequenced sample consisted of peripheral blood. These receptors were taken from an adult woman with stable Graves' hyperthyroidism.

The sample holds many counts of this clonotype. CDR3 sequence (DNA): TGTGCCAGCAGCCGTATTAAAATGATTAGCGGGAGAGGTTCGGAGACCCAGTACTTC. Translating it yields CASSRIKMISGRGSETQYF. The genes are TRBV11-2 and TRBJ2-5, with 9 nucleotides matching TRBD2. V shed 5 bases, J shed 5 bases, and the junction held 21 bases outside the gene matches. The CDR3 covers 19 residues. Germline CDR1 SGHAT, CDR2 FQNNGV.

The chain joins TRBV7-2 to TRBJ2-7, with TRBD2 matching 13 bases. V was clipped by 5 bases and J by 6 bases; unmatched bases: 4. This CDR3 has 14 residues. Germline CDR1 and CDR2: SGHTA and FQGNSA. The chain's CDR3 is CASSMGLAGLEQYF. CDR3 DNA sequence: TGTGCCAGCAGCATGGGACTAGCGGGACTCGAGCAGTACTTC.

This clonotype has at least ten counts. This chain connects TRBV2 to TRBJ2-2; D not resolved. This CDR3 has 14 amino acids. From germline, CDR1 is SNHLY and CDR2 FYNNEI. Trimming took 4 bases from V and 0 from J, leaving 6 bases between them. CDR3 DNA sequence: TGTGCCAGCAGTGGACGGACGAACACCGGGGAGCTGTTTTTT. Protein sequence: CASSGRTNTGELFF.

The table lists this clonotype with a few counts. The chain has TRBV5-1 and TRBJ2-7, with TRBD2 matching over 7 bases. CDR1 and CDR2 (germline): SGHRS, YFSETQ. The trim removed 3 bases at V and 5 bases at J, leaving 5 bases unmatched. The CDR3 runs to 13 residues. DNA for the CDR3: TGCGCCAGCAGCTCCGGACTAGGGGACGAGCAGTACTTC. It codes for CASSSGLGDEQYF.

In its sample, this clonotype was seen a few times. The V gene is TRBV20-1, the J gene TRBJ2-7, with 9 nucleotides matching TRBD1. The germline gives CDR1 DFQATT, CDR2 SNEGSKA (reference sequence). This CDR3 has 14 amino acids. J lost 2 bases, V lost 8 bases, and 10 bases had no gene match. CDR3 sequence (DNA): TGCAGTCCCCTCCCGGGACAGGGCCCCTACGAGCAGTACTTC. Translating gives CSPLPGQGPYEQYF.

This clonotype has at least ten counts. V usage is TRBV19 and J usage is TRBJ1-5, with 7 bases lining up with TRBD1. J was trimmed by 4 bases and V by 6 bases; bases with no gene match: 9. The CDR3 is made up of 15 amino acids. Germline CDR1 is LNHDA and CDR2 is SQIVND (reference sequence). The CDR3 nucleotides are TGTGCCAGTAGACGACAGGGCGCTACGAATCAGCCCCAGCATTTT. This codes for CASRRQGATNQPQHF.

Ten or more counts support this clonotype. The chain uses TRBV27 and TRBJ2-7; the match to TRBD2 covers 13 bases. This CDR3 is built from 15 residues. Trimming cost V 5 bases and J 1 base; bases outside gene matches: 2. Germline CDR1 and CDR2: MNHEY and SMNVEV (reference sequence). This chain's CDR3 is CASSTSGRASYEQYF. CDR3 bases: TGTGCCAGCAGTACTAGCGGGAGGGCGTCCTACGAGCAGTACTTC.

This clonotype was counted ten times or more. Here the CDR3 reads CATSRQGNQPQHF. Here the CDR3 DNA reads TGTGCCACCAGCAGACAGGGTAATCAGCCCCAGCATTTT. The chain carries TRBV15 and TRBJ1-5, with D possibly matching TRBD1 (5 bases). Germline V lookup: CDR1 LNHNV, CDR2 YYDKDF (reference sequence). V was pared by 2 bases and J by 4 bases, with 6 bases between. The CDR3 runs to 13 residues.

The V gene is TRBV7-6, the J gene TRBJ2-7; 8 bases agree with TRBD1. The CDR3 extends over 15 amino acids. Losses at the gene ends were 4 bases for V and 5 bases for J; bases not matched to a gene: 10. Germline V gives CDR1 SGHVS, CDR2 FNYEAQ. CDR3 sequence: CASSSPGQVVNEQYF. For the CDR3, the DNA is TGTGCCAGCAGCTCACCGGGACAGGTGGTCAACGAGCAGTACTTC.

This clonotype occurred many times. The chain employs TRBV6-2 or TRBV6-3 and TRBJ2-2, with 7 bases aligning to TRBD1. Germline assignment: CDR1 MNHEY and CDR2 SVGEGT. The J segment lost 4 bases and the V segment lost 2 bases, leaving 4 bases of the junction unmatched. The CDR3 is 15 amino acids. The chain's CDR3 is CASSYLQGFTGELFF. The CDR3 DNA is TGTGCCAGCAGTTACCTACAGGGGTTCACCGGGGAGCTGTTTTTT.

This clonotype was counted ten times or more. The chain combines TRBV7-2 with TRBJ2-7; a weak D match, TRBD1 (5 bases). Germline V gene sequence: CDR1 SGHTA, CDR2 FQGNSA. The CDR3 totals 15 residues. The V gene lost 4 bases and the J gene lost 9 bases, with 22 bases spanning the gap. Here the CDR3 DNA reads TGTGCCAGCAGCTCCCAGGCCCCACCAGCAGGGTGGCAGTACTTC. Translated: CASSSQAPPAGWQYF.

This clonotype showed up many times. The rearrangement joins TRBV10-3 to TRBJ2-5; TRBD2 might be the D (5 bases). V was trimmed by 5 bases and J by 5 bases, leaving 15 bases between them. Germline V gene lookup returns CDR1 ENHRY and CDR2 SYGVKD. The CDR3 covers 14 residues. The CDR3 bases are TGTGCCATCAGTAAGGACGGAGGTCGGGAGACCCAGTACTTC. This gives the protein CAISKDGGRETQYF.

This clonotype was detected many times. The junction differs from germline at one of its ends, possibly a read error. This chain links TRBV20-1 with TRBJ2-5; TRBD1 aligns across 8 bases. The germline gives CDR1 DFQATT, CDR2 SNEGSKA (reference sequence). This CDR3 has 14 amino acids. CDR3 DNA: TGCGGTGCTAGGTCCAGGACAGGGCGAGAGACCCAGTACTTC. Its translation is CGARSRTGRETQYF.

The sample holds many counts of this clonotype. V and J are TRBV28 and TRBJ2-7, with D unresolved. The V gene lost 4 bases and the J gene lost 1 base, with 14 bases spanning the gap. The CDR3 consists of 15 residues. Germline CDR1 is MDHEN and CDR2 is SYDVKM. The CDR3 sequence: CASSYPGDGSYEQYF. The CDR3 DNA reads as TGTGCCAGCAGTTACCCCGGTGACGGGTCCTACGAGCAGTACTTC.

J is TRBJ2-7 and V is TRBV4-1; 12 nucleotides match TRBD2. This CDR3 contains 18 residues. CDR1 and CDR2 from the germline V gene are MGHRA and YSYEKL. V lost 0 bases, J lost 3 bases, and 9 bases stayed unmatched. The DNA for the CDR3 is TGCGCCAGCAGCCAAGATACCGGGACTAGCGGGTGGGACTACGAGCAGTACTTC. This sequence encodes CASSQDTGTSGWDYEQYF.

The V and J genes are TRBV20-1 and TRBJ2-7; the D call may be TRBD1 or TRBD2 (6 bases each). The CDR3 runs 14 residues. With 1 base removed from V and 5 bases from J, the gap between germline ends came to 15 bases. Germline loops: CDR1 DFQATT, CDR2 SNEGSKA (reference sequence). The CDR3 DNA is TGCAGTGCTAGAGGGTCCAGGGGCGGGGACGAGCAGTACTTC. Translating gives CSARGSRGGDEQYF.

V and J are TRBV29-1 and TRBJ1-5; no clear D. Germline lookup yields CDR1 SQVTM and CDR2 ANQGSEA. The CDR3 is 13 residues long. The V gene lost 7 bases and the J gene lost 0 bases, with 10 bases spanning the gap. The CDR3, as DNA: TGCAGCGCCATCACTACTAGCAATCAGCCCCAGCATTTT. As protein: CSAITTSNQPQHF.

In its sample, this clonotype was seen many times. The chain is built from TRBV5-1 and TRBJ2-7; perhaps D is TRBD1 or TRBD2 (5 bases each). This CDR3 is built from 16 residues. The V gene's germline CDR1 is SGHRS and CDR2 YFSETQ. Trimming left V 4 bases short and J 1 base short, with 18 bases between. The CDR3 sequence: CASSLTTGPMSYEQYF. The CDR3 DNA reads TGCGCCAGCAGCCTCACCACGGGACCCATGTCCTACGAGCAGTACTTC.

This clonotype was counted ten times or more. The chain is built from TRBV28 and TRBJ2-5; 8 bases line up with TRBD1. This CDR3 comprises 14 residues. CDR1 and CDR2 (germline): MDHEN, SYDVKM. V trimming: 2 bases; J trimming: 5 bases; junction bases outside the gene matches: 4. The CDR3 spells CASSLLTGGETQYF. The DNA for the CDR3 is TGTGCCAGCAGTTTACTTACAGGGGGGGAGACCCAGTACTTC.

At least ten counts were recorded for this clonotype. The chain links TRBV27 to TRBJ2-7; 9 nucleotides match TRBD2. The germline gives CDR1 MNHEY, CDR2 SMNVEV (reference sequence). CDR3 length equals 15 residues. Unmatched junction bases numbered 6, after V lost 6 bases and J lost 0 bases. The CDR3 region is CASSPISGGSYEQYF. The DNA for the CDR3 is TGTGCCAGCAGCCCCATTAGCGGGGGCTCCTACGAGCAGTACTTC.

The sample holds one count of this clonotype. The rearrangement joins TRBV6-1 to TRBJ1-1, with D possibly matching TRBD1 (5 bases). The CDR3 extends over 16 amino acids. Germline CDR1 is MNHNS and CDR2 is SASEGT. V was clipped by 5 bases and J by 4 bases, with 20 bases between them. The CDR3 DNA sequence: TGTGCCAGCAGTCTTCAGAAGACAGAGACGGGCACTGAAGCTTTCTTT. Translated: CASSLQKTETGTEAFF.

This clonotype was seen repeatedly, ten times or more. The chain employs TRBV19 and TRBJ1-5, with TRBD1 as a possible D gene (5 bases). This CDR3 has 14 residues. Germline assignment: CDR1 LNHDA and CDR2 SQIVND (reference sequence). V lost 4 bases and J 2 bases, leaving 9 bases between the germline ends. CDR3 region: CASSTKQGNQPQHF. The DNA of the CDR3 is TGTGCCAGTAGTACAAAACAGGGCAATCAGCCCCAGCATTTT. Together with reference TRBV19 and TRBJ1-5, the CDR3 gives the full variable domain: DGGITQSPKYLFRKEGQNVTLSCEQNLNHDAMYWYRQDPGQGLRLIYYSQIVNDFQKGDIAEGYSVSREKKESFPLTVTSAQKNPTAFYLCASSTKQGNQPQHFGDGTRLSIL.

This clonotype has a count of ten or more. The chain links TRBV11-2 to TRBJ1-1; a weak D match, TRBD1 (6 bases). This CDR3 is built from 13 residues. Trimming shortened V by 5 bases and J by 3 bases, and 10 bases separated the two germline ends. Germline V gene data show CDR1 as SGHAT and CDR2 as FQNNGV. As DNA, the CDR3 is TGTGCCAGCAGCACCAACAGGGACACTGAAGCTTTCTTT. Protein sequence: CASSTNRDTEAFF. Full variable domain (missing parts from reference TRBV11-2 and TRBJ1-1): EAGVAQSPRYKIIEKRQSVAFWCNPISGHATLYWYQQILGQGPKLLIQFQNNGVVDDSQLPKDRFSAERLKGVDSTLKIQPAKLEDSAVYLCASSTNRDTEAFFGQGTRLTVV.

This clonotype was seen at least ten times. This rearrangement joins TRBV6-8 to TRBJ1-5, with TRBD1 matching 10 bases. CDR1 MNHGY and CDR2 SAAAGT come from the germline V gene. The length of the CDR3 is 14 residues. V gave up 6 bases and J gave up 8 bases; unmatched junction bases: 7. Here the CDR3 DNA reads TGTGCCAGCAGGAGGGGACAGGGGTTTGAGCCCCAGCATTTT. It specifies CASRRGQGFEPQHF.

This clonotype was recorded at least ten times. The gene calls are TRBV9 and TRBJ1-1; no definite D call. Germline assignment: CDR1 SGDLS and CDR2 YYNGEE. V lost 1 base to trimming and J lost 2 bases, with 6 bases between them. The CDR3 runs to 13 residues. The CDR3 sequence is CASSVSRNTEAFF. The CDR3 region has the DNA TGTGCCAGCAGCGTATCAAGAAACACTGAAGCTTTCTTT.